This TCR beta chain originates from a study of B cell selection in AIRE deficiency. Study outcomes and limitations: Shared Treg sequences had shorter CDR3s, biased toward rearrangements with few non-templated insertions. In TCRBV usage, CDR3 length and diversity, patient Tconv and Treg cells matched healthy donors.

For this clone: Its antigen remains unknown.

The CDR3 spans 13 residues. The V gene's germline CDR1 is KGHSH and CDR2 LQKENI. With V trimmed by 3 bases and J by 3 bases, 0 bases remained unmatched. The sorted conventional CD4 T cells were gated as CD4+CD127+. Clones were sequenced by immunoSEQ multiplex PCR, and TCRdb holds only the in-frame ones, with some missing. This table has some 20,000 clones, around 97% appearing once. This sequence was found in a human donor with AIRE deficiency. The chain is built from TRBV18 and TRBJ1-2; 8 bases align to TRBD1. The material sequenced was conventional CD4+ T cells sorted from PBMCs. The CDR3 bases are TGTGCCAGCTCACCGACAGGGGACTATGGCTACACCTTC. It yields the protein CASSPTGDYGYTF. Based on the CDR3 plus reference TRBV18 and TRBJ1-2, the full variable domain is NAGVMQNPRHLVRRRGQEARLRCSPMKGHSHVYWYRQLPEEGLKFMVYLQKENIIDESGMPKERFSAEFPKEGPSILRIQQVVRGDSAAYFCASSPTGDYGYTFGSGTRLTVV.